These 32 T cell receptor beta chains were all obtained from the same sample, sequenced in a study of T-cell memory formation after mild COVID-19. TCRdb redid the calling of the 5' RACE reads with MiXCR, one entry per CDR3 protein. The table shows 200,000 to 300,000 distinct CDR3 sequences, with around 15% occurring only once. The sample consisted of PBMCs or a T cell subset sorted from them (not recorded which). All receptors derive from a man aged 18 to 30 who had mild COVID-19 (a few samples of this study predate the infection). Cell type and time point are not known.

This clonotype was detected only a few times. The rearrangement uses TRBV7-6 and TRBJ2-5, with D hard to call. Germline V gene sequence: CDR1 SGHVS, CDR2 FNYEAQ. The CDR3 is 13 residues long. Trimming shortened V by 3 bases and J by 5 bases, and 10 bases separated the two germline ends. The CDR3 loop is CASSFLAEETQYF. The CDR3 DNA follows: TGTGCCAGCAGCTTCCTCGCGGAGGAGACCCAGTACTTC.

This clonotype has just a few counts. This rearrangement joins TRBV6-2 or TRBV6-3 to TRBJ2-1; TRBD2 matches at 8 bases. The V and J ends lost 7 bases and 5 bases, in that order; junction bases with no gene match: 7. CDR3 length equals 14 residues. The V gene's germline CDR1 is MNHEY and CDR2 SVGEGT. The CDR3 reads CASNRGTSHNEQFF. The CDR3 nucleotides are TGTGCCAGCAATCGCGGGACTAGTCACAATGAGCAGTTCTTC.

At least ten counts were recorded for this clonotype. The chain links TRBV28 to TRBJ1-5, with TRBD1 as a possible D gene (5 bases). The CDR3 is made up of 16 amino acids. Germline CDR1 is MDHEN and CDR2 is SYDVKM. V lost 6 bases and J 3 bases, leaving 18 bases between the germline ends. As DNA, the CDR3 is TGTGCCAGCAGCTTGCCGTGGGGGGGGGACAATCAGCCCCAGCATTTT. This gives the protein CASSLPWGGDNQPQHF.

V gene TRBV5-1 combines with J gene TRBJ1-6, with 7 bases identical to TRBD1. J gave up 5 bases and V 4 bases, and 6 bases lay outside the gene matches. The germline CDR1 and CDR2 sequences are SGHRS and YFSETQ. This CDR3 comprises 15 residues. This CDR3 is CASSPQTGHNSPLHF. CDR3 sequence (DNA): TGCGCCAGCAGCCCGCAGACAGGGCATAATTCACCCCTCCACTTT.

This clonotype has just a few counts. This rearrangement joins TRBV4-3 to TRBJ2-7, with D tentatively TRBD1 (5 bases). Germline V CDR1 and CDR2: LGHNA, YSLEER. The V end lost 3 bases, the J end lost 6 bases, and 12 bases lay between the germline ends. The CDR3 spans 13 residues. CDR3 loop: CASSQSTGGEQYF. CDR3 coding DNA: TGCGCCAGCAGCCAGAGCACAGGCGGCGAGCAGTACTTC.

CDR3 sequence reads: CASSPRRETQYF. CDR3 sequence (DNA): TGTGCCAGCTCACCCCGCCGGGAGACCCAGTACTTC. J is TRBJ2-5 and V is TRBV18; the D is unclear. V dropped 3 bases and J dropped 5 bases, with 7 bases sitting between them. The CDR3 covers 12 residues. Per the germline V gene, CDR1 is KGHSH and CDR2 is LQKENI.

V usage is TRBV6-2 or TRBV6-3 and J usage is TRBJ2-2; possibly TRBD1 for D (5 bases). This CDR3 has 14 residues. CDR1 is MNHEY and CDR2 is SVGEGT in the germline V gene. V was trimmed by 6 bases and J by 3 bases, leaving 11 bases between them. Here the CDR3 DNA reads TGTGCCAGCAGCACCCTCAGGGACACCGGGGAGCTGTTTTTT. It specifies CASSTLRDTGELFF.

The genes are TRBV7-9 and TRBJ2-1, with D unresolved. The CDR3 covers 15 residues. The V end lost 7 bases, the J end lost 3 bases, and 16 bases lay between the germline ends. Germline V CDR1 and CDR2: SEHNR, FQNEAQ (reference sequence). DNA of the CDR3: TGTGCCAGCATCCCGACGAGGCAATTCTACAATGAGCAGTTCTTC. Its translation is CASIPTRQFYNEQFF.

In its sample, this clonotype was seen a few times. DNA for the CDR3: TGTGCCAGCAGCTTAGAGCCCACTTGGGTTCGCTACGAGCAGTACTTC. Residues: CASSLEPTWVRYEQYF. J is TRBJ2-7 and V is TRBV11-2; D is unclear. V lost 0 bases and J 3 bases, leaving 15 bases between the germline ends. Germline assignment: CDR1 SGHAT and CDR2 FQNNGV. The CDR3 has 16 residues.

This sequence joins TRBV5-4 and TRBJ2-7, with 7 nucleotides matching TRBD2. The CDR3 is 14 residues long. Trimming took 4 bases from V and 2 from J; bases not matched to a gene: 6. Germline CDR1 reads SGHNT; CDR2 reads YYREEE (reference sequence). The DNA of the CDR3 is TGTGCCAGCAGCCCCGGGGAGGGCCCCTACGAGCAGTACGTC. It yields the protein CASSPGEGPYEQYV.

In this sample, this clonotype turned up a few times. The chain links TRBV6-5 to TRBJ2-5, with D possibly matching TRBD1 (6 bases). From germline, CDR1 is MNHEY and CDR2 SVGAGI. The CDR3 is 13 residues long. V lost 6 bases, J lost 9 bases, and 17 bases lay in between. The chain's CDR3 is CASSRTVLSAQYF. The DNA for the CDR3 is TGTGCCAGCAGCCGGACAGTCTTATCAGCCCAGTACTTC.

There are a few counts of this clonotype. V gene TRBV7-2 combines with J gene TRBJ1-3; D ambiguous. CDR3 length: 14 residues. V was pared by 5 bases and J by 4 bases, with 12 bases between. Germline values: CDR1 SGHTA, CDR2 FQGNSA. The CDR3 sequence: CASSPMVSGNTIYF. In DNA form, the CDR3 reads TGTGCCAGCAGCCCGATGGTTTCCGGAAACACCATATATTTT.

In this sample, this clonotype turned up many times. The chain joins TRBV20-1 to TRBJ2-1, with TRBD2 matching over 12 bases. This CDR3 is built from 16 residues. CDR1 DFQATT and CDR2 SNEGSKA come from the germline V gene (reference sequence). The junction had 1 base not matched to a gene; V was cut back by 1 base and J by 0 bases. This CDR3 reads CSARGLAGDSYNEQFF. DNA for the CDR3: TGCAGTGCTAGAGGACTAGCGGGGGACTCCTACAATGAGCAGTTCTTC.

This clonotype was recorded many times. The CDR3, as DNA: TGTGCCAGCAGCCTTGGACCCTCCGGGACGGACCTCAATGAGCAGTTCTTC. Translated: CASSLGPSGTDLNEQFF. This chain joins TRBV11-1 and TRBJ2-1, with D perhaps TRBD1 or TRBD2 (5 bases each). Trimming pared 5 bases from V and 6 bases from J, leaving 23 bases between. Germline V CDR1 and CDR2: SGHAT, FQDESV (reference sequence). This CDR3 has 17 amino acids.

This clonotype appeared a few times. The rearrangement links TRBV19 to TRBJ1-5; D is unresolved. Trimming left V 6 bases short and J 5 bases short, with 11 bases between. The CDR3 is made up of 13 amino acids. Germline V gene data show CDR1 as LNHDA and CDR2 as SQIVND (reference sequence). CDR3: CASSMGVYQPQHF. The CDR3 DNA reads TGTGCCAGTAGCATGGGAGTTTATCAGCCCCAGCATTTT. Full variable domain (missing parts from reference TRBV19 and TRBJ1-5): DGGITQSPKYLFRKEGQNVTLSCEQNLNHDAMYWYRQDPGQGLRLIYYSQIVNDFQKGDIAEGYSVSREKKESFPLTVTSAQKNPTAFYLCASSMGVYQPQHFGDGTRLSIL.

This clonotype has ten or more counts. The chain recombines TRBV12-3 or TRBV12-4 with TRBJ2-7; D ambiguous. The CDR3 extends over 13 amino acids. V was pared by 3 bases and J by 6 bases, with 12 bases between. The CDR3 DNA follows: TGTGCCAGCAGTTTCAGCCGGGTATCCGAGCAGTACTTC. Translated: CASSFSRVSEQYF.

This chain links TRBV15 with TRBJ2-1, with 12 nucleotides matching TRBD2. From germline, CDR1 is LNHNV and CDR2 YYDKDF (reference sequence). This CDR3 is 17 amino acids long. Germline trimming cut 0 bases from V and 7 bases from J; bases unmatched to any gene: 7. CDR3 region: CATSRDLTSGGLNEQFF. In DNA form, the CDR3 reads TGTGCCACCAGCAGAGATTTAACTAGCGGGGGGTTGAATGAGCAGTTCTTC.

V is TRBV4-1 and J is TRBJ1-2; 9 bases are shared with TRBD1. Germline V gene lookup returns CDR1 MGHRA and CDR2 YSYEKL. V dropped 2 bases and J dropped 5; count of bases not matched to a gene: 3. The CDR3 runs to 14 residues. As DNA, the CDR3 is TGCGCCAGCAGCCAACCGGGACAGGGATATGGCTACACCTTC. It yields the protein CASSQPGQGYGYTF.

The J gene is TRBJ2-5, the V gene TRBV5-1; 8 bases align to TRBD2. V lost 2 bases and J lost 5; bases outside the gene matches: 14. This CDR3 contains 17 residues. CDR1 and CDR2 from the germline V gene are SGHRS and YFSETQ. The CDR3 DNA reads TGCGCCAGCAGCTTCGGGGCCTACAGCGGGGGCCCGGAGACCCAGTACTTC. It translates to CASSFGAYSGGPETQYF.

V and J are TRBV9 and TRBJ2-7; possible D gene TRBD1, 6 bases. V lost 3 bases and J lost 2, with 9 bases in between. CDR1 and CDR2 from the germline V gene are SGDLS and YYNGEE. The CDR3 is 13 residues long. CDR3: CASSGYRAYEQYF. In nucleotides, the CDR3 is TGTGCCAGCAGCGGCTACAGGGCCTACGAGCAGTACTTC.

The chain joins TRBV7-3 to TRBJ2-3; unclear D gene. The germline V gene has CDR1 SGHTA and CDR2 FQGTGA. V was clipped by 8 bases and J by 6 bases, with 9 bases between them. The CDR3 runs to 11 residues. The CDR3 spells CASGNGDTQYF. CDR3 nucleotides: TGTGCCAGCGGTAACGGGGATACGCAGTATTTT.

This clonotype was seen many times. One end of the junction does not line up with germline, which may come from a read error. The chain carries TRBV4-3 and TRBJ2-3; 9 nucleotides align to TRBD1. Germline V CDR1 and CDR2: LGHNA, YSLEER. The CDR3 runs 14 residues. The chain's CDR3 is CASSQDRGADTQYF. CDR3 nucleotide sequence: TGTGCCAGCAGCCAGGACAGGGGAGCAGATACGCAGTATTTT.

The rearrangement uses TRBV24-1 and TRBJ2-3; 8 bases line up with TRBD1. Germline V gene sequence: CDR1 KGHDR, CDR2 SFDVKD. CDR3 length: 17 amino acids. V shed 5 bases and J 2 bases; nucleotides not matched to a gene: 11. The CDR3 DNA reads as TGTGCCACCAGTGGCGCCACCCGGGACAGGATCACAGATACGCAGTATTTT. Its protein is CATSGATRDRITDTQYF.

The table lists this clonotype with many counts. This chain's CDR3 is CASSFSGTGNNEQFF. DNA of the CDR3: TGCGCCAGCAGCTTTTCCGGGACAGGGAACAATGAGCAGTTCTTC. This chain uses TRBV5-1 with TRBJ2-1; 9 nucleotides line up with TRBD1. V was pared by 2 bases and J by 5 bases, with 5 bases of the junction left unmatched. CDR1 and CDR2 from the germline V gene are SGHRS and YFSETQ. The CDR3 is 15 residues long. Full variable domain (rest looked up from reference TRBV5-1 and TRBJ2-1): KAGVTQTPRYLIKTRGQQVTLSCSPISGHRSVSWYQQTPGQGLQFLFEYFSETQRNKGNFPGRFSGRQFSNSRSEMNVSTLELGDSALYLCASSFSGTGNNEQFFGPGTRLTVL.

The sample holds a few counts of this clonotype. Here the CDR3 reads CASSPGTVDYEQYF. The CDR3 DNA reads as TGTGCCAGCTCACCAGGGACAGTCGATTACGAGCAGTACTTC. The V and J genes are TRBV18 and TRBJ2-7; 7 positions match TRBD1. The CDR3 length is 14 residues. Germline CDR1 reads KGHSH; CDR2 reads LQKENI. Trimming at V came to 2 bases and at J to 4 bases, leaving 5 bases not matched to a gene.

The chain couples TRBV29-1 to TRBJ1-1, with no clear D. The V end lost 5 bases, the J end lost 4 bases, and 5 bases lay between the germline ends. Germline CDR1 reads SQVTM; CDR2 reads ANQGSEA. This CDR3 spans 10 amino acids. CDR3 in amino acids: CSVRVTEAFF. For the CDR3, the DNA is TGCAGCGTTCGGGTCACTGAAGCTTTCTTT.

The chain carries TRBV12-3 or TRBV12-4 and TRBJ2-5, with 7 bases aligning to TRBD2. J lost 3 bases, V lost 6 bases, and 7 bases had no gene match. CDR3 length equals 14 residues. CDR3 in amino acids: CASSRLGGKETQYF. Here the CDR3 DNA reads TGTGCCAGCAGCCGACTGGGGGGGAAAGAGACCCAGTACTTC.

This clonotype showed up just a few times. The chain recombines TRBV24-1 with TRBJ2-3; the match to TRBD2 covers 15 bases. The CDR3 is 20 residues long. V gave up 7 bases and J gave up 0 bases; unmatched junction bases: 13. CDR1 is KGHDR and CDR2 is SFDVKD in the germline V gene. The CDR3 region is CATSGLIGTSGGTSTDTQYF. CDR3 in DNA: TGTGCCACCAGCGGATTAATAGGGACTAGCGGGGGGACTAGCACAGATACGCAGTATTTT.

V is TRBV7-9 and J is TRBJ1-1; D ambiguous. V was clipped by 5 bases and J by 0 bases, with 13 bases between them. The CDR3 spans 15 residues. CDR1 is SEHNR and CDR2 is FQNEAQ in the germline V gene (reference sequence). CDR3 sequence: CASSGRQKLNTEAFF. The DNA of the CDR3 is TGTGCCAGCAGCGGGCGGCAAAAATTGAACACTGAAGCTTTCTTT. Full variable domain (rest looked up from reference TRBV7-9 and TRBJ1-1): DTGVSQNPRHKITKRGQNVTFRCDPISEHNRLYWYRQTLGQGPEFLTYFQNEAQLEKSRLLSDRFSAERPKGSFSTLEIQRTEQGDSAMYLCASSGRQKLNTEAFFGQGTRLTVV.

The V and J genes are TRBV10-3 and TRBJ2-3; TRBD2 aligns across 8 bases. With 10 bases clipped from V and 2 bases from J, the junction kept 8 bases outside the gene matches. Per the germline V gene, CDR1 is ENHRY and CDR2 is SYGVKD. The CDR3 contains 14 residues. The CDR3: CASLDSGATDTQYF. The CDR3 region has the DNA TGTGCCAGCTTAGATAGCGGGGCCACAGATACGCAGTATTTT.

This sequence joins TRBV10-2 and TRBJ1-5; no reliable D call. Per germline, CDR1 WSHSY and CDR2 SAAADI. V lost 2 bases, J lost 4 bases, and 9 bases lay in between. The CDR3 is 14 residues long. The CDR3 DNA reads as TGCGCCAGCAGTGAGATAGGAGTGAATCAGCCCCAGCATTTT. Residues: CASSEIGVNQPQHF.

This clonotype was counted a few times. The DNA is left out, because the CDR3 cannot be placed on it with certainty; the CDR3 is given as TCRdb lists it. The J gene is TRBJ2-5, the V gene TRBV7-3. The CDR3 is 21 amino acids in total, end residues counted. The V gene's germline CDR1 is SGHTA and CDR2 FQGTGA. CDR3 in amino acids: CASSRVSLCQQLKADQETQYF.